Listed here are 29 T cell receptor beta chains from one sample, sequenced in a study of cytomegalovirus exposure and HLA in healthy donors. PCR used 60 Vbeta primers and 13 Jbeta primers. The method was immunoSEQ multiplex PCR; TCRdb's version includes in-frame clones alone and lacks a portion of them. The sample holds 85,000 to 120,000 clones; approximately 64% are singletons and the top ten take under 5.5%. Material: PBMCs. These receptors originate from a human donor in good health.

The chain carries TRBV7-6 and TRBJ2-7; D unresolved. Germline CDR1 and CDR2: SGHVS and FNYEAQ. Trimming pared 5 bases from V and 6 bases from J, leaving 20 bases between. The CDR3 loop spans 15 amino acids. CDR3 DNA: TGTGCCAGCAGCCGCGGCACCCCGGATGGTAGCGAGCAGTACTTC. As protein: CASSRGTPDGSEQYF.

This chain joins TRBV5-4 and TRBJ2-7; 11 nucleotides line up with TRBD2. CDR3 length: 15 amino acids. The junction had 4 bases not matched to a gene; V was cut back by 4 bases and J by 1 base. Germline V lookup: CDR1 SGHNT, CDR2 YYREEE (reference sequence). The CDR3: CASSAGTSGSYEQYF. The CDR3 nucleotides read TGTGCCAGCAGCGCCGGGACTAGCGGTTCCTACGAGCAGTACTTC.

The CDR3: CASSGGSAPYEQYF. CDR3 coding DNA: TGTGCCAGCAGTGGGGGTAGCGCACCCTACGAGCAGTACTTC. The chain carries TRBV25-1 and TRBJ2-7; possible D gene TRBD2, 5 bases. CDR1 and CDR2 from the germline V gene are MGHDK and SYGVNS. The CDR3 length is 14 residues. V was clipped by 4 bases and J by 2 bases, with 12 bases between them.

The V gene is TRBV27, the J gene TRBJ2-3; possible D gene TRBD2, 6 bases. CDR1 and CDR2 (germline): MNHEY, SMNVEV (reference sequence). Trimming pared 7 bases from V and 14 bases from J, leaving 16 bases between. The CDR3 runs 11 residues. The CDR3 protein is CASTPGGRWYF. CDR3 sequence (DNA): TGTGCCAGCACCCCTGGAGGGAGGTGGTATTTT.

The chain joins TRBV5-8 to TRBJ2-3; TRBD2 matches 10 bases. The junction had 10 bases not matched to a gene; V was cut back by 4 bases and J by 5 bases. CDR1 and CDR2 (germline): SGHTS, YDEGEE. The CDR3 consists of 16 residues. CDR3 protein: CASSPAWTSGGDTQYF. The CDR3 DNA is TGTGCCAGCAGCCCCGCCTGGACTAGCGGAGGAGATACGCAGTATTTT.

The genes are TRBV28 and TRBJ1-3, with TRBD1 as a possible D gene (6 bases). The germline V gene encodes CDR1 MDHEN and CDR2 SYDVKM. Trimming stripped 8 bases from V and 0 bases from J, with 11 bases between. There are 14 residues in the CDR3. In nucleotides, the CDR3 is TGTGCCAGCCGGGGGGCCTTCTCTGGAAACACCATATATTTT. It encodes CASRGAFSGNTIYF.

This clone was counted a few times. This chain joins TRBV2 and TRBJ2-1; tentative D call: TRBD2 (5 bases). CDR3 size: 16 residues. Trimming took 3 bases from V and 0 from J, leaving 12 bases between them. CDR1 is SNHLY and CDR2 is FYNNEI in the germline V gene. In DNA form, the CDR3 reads TGTGCCAGCAGTGAGGCTAGCCTCTACTCCTACAATGAGCAGTTCTTC. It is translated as CASSEASLYSYNEQFF.

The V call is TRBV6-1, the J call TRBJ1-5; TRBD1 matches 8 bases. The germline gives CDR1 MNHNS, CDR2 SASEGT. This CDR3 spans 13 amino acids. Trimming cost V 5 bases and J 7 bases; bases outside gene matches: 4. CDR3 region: CASSKTGEQPQHF. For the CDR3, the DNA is TGTGCCAGCAGTAAGACAGGGGAACAGCCCCAGCATTTT.

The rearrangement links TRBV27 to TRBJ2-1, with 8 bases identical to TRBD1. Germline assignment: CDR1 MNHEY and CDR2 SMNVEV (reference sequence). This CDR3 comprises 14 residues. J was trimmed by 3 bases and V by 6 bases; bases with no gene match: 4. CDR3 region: CASSPGTGYNEQFF. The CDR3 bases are TGTGCCAGCAGCCCCGGGACAGGCTACAATGAGCAGTTCTTC.

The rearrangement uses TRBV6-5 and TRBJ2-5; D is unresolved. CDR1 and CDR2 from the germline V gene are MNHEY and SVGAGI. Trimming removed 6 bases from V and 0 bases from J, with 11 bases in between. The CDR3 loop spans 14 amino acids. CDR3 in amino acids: CASRPPSNQETQYF. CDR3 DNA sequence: TGTGCCAGCAGACCGCCGTCTAACCAAGAGACCCAGTACTTC.

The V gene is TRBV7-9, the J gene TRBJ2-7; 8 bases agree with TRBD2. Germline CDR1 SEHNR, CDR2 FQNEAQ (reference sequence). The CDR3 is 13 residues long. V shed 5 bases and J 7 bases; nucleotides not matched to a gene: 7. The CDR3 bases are TGTGCCAGCAGCCCCCGACTAGCGTCAGAGCAGTACTTC. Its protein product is CASSPRLASEQYF.

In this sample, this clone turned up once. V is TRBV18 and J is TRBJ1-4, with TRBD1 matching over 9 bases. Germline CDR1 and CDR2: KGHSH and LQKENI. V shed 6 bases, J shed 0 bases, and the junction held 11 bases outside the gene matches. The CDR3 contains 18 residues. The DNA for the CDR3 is TGTGCCAGCTCGGATAAAAGGACAGGGGAAACAACTAATGAAAAACTGTTTTTT. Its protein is CASSDKRTGETTNEKLFF. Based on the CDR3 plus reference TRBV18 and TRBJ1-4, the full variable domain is NAGVMQNPRHLVRRRGQEARLRCSPMKGHSHVYWYRQLPEEGLKFMVYLQKENIIDESGMPKERFSAEFPKEGPSILRIQQVVRGDSAAYFCASSDKRTGETTNEKLFFGSGTQLSVL.

The CDR3: CASSPTGGDATNEKLFF. CDR3 nucleotides: TGTGCCAGCAGCCCGACAGGGGGCGACGCAACTAATGAAAAACTGTTTTTT. The J gene is TRBJ1-4, the V gene TRBV7-9; 10 bases align to TRBD1. This CDR3 has 17 amino acids. Germline V gives CDR1 SEHNR, CDR2 FQNEAQ (reference sequence). Unmatched junction bases numbered 6, after V lost 5 bases and J lost 0 bases.

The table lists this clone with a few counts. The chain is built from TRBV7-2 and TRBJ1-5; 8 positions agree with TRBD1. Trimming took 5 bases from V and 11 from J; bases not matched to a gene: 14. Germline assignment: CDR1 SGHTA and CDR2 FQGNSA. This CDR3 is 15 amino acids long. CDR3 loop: CASSLQQGGIRAQHF. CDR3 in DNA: TGTGCCAGCAGCCTACAACAGGGGGGAATCAGGGCCCAGCATTTT. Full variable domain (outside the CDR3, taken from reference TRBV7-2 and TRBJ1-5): GAGVSQSPSNKVTEKGKDVELRCDPISGHTALYWYRQSLGQGLEFLIYFQGNSAPDKSGLPSDRFSAERTGGSVSTLTIQRTQQEDSAVYLCASSLQQGGIRAQHFGDGTRLSIL.

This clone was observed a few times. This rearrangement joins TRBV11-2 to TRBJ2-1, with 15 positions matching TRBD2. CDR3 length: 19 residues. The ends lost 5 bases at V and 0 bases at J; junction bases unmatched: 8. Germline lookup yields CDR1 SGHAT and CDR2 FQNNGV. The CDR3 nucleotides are TGTGCCAGCAGCACCGGACTAGCGGGAGGGAAGAGCTCCTACAATGAGCAGTTCTTC. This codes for CASSTGLAGGKSSYNEQFF. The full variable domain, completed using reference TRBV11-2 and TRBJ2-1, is EAGVAQSPRYKIIEKRQSVAFWCNPISGHATLYWYQQILGQGPKLLIQFQNNGVVDDSQLPKDRFSAERLKGVDSTLKIQPAKLEDSAVYLCASSTGLAGGKSSYNEQFFGPGTRLTVL.

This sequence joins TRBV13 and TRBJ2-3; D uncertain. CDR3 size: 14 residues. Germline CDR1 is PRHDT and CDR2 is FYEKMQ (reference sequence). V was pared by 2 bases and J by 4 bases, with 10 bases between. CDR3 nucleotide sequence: TGTGCCAGCAGCTTACCCCGCACTGCAGATACGCAGTATTTT. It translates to CASSLPRTADTQYF.

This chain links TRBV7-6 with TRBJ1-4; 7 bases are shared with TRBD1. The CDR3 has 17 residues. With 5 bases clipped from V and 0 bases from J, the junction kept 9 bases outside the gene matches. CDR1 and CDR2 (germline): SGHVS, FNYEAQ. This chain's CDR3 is CASSVEGQFATNEKLFF. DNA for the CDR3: TGTGCCAGCAGCGTAGAGGGACAGTTCGCAACTAATGAAAAACTGTTTTTT.

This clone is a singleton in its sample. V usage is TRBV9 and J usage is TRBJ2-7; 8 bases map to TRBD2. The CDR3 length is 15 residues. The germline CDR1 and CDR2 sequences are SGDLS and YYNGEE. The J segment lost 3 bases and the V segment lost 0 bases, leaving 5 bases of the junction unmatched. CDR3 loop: CASSVASGPFYEQYF. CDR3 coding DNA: TGTGCCAGCAGCGTAGCTAGCGGGCCATTCTACGAGCAGTACTTC.

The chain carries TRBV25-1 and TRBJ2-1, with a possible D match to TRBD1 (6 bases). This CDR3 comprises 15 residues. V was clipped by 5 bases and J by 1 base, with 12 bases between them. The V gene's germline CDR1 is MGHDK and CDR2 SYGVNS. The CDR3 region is CASSLQGFSYNEQFF. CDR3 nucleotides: TGTGCCAGCAGTTTACAGGGTTTTTCCTACAATGAGCAGTTCTTC.

DNA for the CDR3: TGTGCCAGTAGAAAGTCTGGGGGGACAGGGGGCGAGGCTGGATATGGCTACACCTTC. Translating gives CASRKSGGTGGEAGYGYTF. The rearrangement uses TRBV19 and TRBJ1-2; TRBD1 matches at 12 bases. Germline-derived CDR1 and CDR2 are LNHDA and SQIVND (reference sequence). The CDR3 consists of 19 residues. V was pared by 6 bases and J by 5 bases, with 19 bases of the junction left unmatched.

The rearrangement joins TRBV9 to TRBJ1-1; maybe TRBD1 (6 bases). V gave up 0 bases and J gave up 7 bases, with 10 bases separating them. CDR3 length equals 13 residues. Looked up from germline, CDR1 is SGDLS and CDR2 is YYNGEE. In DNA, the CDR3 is TGTGCCAGCAGCGTAGCGGGACAACTTGAAGCTTTCTTT. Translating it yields CASSVAGQLEAFF.

CDR3 DNA: TGTGCCAGCAGCTTGGGGCAGGGGGCGTTTGGCTACACCTTC. Encoded protein: CASSLGQGAFGYTF. The chain uses TRBV11-2 and TRBJ1-2; the match to TRBD1 covers 8 bases. The CDR3 has 14 residues. V gave up 3 bases and J gave up 7 bases; unmatched junction bases: 7. The germline CDR1 and CDR2 sequences are SGHAT and FQNNGV.

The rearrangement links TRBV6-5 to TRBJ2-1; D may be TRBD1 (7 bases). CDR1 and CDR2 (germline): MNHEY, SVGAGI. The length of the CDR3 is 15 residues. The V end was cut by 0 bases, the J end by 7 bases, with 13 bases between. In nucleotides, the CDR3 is TGTGCCAGCAGTTACTCGACAGGGAGGAGTAATGAGCAGTTCTTC. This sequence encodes CASSYSTGRSNEQFF.

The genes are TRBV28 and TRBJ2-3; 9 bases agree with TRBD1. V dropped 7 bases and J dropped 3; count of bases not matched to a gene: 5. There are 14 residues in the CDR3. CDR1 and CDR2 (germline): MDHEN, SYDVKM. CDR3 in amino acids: CASTSGQGTDTQYF. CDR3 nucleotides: TGTGCCAGCACCTCGGGACAGGGAACAGATACGCAGTATTTT.

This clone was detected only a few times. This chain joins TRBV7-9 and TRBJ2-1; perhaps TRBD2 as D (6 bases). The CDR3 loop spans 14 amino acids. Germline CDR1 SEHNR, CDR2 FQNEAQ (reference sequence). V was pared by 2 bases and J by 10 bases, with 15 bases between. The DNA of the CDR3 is TGTGCCAGCAGCTTAAGTTCGGCGGGAAGGGAGCAGTTCTTC. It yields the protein CASSLSSAGREQFF.

The CDR3 coding sequence is TGTGCCAGCAGCTTAATCGCGATCGGGGTCTCCGAGCAGTACTTC. Translating gives CASSLIAIGVSEQYF. The rearrangement joins TRBV7-3 to TRBJ2-7; maybe TRBD2 (5 bases). CDR3 length equals 15 residues. The V gene lost 1 base and the J gene lost 6 bases, with 16 bases spanning the gap. Germline CDR1 SGHTA, CDR2 FQGTGA. Variable domain in full (rest from reference TRBV7-3 and TRBJ2-7): GAGVSQTPSNKVTEKGKYVELRCDPISGHTALYWYRQSLGQGPEFLIYFQGTGAADDSGLPNDRFFAVRPEGSVSTLKIQRTERGDSAVYLCASSLIAIGVSEQYFGPGTRLTVT.

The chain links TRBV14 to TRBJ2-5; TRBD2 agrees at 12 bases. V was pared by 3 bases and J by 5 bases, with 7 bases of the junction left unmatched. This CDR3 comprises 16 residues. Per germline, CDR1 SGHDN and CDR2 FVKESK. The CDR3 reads CASSHRLAGVVETQYF. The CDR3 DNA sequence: TGTGCCAGCAGCCACCGACTAGCGGGAGTAGTGGAGACCCAGTACTTC.

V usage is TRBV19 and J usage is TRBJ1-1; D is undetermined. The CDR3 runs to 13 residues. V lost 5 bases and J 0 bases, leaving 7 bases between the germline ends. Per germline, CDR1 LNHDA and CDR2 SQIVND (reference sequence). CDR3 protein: CASSPQLNTEAFF. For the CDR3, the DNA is TGTGCCAGTAGTCCCCAATTGAACACTGAAGCTTTCTTT.

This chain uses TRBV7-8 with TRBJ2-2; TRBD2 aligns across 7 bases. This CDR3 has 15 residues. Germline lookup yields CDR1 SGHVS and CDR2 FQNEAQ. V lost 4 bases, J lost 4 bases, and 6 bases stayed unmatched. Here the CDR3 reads CASSSRDYATGELFF. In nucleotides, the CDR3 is TGTGCCAGCAGCTCCCGGGACTACGCCACCGGGGAGCTGTTTTTT.